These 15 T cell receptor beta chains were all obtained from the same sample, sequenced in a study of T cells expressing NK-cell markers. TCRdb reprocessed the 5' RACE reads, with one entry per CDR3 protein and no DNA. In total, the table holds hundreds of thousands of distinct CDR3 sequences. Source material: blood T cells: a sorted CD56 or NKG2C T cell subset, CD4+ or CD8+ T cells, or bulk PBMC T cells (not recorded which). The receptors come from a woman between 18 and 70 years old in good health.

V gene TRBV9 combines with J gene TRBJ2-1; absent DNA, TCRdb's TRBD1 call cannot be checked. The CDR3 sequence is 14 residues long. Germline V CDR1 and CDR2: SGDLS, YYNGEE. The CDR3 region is CASSVGGLGNEQFF. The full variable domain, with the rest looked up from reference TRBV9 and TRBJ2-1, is DSGVTQTPKHLITATGQRVTLRCSPRSGDLSVYWYQQSLDQGLQFLIQYYNGEERAKGNILERFSAQQFPDLHSELNLSSLELGDSALYFCASSVGGLGNEQFFGPGTRLTVL.

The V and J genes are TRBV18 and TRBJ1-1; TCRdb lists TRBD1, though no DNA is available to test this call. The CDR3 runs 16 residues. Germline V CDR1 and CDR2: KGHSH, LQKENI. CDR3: CASSPQGGVFNTEAFF.

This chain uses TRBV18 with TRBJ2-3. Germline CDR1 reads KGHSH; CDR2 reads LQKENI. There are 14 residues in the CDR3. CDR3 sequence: CASSPQYSTDTQYF.

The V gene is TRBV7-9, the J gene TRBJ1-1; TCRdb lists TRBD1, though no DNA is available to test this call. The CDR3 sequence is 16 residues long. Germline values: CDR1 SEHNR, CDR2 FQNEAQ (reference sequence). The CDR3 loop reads CASSLDQGGSSTEAFF.

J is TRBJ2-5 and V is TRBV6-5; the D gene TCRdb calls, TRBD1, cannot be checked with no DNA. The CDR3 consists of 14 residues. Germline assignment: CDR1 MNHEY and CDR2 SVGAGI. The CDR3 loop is CASSYQGTPRTQYF.

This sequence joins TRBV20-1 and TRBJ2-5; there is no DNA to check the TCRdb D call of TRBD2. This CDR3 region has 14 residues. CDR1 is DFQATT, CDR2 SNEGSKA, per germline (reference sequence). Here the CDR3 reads CSAGSGGASETQYF.

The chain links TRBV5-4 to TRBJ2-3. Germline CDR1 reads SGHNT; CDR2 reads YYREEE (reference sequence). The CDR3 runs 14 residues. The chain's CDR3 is CASSFRGGTDTQYF.

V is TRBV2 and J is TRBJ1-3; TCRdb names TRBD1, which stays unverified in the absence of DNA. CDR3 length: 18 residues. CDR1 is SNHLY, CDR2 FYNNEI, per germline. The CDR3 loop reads CASRAGQGAYDSGNTIYF.

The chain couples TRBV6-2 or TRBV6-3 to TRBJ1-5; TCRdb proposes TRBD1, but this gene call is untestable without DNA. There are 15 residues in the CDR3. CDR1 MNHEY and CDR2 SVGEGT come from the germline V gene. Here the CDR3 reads CASSGTKTSNQPQHF.

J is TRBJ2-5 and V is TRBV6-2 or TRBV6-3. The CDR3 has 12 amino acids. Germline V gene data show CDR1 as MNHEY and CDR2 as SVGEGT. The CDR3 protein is CASSFLPETQYF.

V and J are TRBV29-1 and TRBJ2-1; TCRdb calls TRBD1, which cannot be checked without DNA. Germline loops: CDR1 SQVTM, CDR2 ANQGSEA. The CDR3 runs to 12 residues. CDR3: CSVATGSNEQFF.

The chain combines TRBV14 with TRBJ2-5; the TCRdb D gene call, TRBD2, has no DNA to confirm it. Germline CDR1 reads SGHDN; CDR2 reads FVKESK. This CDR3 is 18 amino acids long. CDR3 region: CASSQRTSGRGGQETQYF.

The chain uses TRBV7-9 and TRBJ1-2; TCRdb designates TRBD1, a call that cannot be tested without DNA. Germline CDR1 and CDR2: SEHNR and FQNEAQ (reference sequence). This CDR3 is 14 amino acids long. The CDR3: CASSGRPAPYGYTF.

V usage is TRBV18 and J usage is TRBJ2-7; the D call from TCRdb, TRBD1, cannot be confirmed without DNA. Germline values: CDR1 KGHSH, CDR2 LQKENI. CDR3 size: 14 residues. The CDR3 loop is CASSPYDRDYEQYF.

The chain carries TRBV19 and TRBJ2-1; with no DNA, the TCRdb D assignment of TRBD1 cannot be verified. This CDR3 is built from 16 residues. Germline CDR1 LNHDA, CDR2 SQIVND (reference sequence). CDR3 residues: CASSPGGHPTYNEQFF.